A single sample is the source of the 9 T cell receptor beta chains below, sequenced in a study of control samples from healthy donors and cancer patients. TCRdb keeps only in-frame clones here, not all; method: immunoSEQ multiplex PCR. The sample records some 150,000 clones, more than 90% being singletons. Sequences were obtained from blood. The receptors shown here come from a man aged 30 to 45 in good health.

The gene calls are TRBV27 and TRBJ1-2, with no clear D. The CDR3 has 13 residues. CDR1 and CDR2 (germline): MNHEY, SMNVEV (reference sequence). Trimming took off 8 bases at V and 3 bases at J, with 13 bases between the two ends. CDR3 in amino acids: CASFHRQYYGYTF. CDR3 nucleotide sequence: TGTGCCAGCTTCCATAGGCAATACTATGGCTACACCTTC.

This clone has only one observation. The CDR3 loop is CASSEAGDRSTDTQYF. As DNA, the CDR3 is TGTGCCAGCAGTGAAGCCGGGGACAGGAGCACAGATACGCAGTATTTT. The V and J genes are TRBV2 and TRBJ2-3; 8 bases line up with TRBD1. The CDR3 covers 16 residues. Looked up from germline, CDR1 is SNHLY and CDR2 is FYNNEI. J lost 0 bases, V lost 0 bases, and 2 bases had no gene match. Complete variable domain (other parts from reference TRBV2 and TRBJ2-3): EPEVTQTPSHQVTQMGQEVILRCVPISNHLYFYWYRQILGQKVEFLVSFYNNEISEKSEIFDDQFSVERPDGSNFTLKIRSTKLEDSAMYFCASSEAGDRSTDTQYFGPGTRLTVL.

This sequence joins TRBV11-2 and TRBJ2-1; 8 nucleotides agree with TRBD2. This CDR3 has 16 amino acids. The trim removed 5 bases at V and 6 bases at J, leaving 12 bases unmatched. Germline assignment: CDR1 SGHAT and CDR2 FQNNGV. The CDR3 DNA reads TGTGCCAGCAGCCCGCTCGGAACTAGCGGTATCAATGAGCAGTTCTTC. This gives the protein CASSPLGTSGINEQFF.

The chain joins TRBV20-1 to TRBJ1-5; the D gene is possibly TRBD1 (5 bases). Germline loops: CDR1 DFQATT, CDR2 SNEGSKA (reference sequence). V gave up 3 bases and J gave up 1 base, with 13 bases separating them. The CDR3 spans 15 residues. The CDR3 protein is CSASFRQGSNQPQHF. In nucleotides, the CDR3 is TGCAGTGCTAGTTTTAGGCAGGGCAGCAATCAGCCCCAGCATTTT.

J is TRBJ1-1 and V is TRBV6-5; the D gene is possibly TRBD1 (5 bases). The CDR3 runs 16 residues. Trimming cost V 2 bases and J 0 bases, with 13 bases left between them. Germline values: CDR1 MNHEY, CDR2 SVGAGI. The CDR3 loop is CASSYPAGPVNTEAFF. CDR3 in DNA: TGTGCCAGCAGTTACCCCGCGGGACCCGTGAACACTGAAGCTTTCTTT.

The V call is TRBV27, the J call TRBJ2-7, with 8 bases aligning to TRBD2. The CDR3 runs to 14 residues. V was clipped by 5 bases and J by 2 bases; unmatched bases: 5. Germline V lookup: CDR1 MNHEY, CDR2 SMNVEV (reference sequence). CDR3 DNA sequence: TGTGCCAGCAGTCTAAGCGGGAGAACCTACGAGCAGTACTTC. This gives the protein CASSLSGRTYEQYF.

This chain links TRBV18 with TRBJ1-1; D remains ambiguous. Germline loops: CDR1 KGHSH, CDR2 LQKENI. This CDR3 contains 15 residues. Trimming removed 3 bases from V and 0 bases from J, with 11 bases in between. CDR3 DNA: TGTGCCAGCTCACCGTCTAGCGAAATGAACACTGAAGCTTTCTTT. This codes for CASSPSSEMNTEAFF. The complete variable domain, with remaining parts taken from reference TRBV18 and TRBJ1-1, reads NAGVMQNPRHLVRRRGQEARLRCSPMKGHSHVYWYRQLPEEGLKFMVYLQKENIIDESGMPKERFSAEFPKEGPSILRIQQVVRGDSAAYFCASSPSSEMNTEAFFGQGTRLTVV.

V is TRBV5-1 and J is TRBJ2-1; D perhaps matches TRBD1 (5 bases). This CDR3 is 14 amino acids long. Germline lookup yields CDR1 SGHRS and CDR2 YFSETQ. The V and J ends lost 4 bases and 8 bases respectively, with 16 bases between them. CDR3 DNA: TGCGCCAGCAGCACAGGTTACGGGTCGGATGAGCAGTTCTTC. Encoded protein: CASSTGYGSDEQFF.

The rearrangement links TRBV7-8 to TRBJ2-1; D is unresolved. The CDR3 sequence is 13 residues long. Trimming removed 2 bases at V and 8 bases at J, with 10 bases between. Germline CDR1 SGHVS, CDR2 FQNEAQ. The CDR3 region is CASSLTRRDEQFF. DNA for the CDR3: TGTGCCAGCAGCTTAACTCGGAGAGATGAGCAGTTCTTC.